This TCR beta chain was sequenced for a study of shared clonotypes between healthy human individuals. V was cut by 4 bases and J by 2 bases, with 15 bases left in between. The germline CDR1 and CDR2 sequences are MGHRA and YSYEKL. This CDR3 has 15 residues. On sorted subsets, replicate PCRs used approximately 190 ng DNA, or about 33,000 T cell genomes. Some clones are missing from TCRdb's copy, which holds only in-frame ones; the method was immunoSEQ multiplex PCR. The sample carries about 1,900,000 clones, about 95% recorded once. CD45RO-negative, CCR7-positively selected cells formed the naive CD8 fraction, excluding terminally differentiated effector memory CD45RA+ cells. This clone has more than one count but fewer than ten. The antigen remains undetermined. The study, taken as a whole, reports: As a rule, naive subsets had a larger estimated richness than memory subsets.

Material: naive CD8+ T cells sorted from blood. The chain combines TRBV4-1 with TRBJ2-7; D remains ambiguous. The origin of this receptor is a man between 18 and 35 years old in good health. CDR3: CASSLTFPDPYEQYF. DNA for the CDR3: TGCGCCAGCAGCCTAACCTTCCCGGATCCCTACGAGCAGTACTTC.